This passage covers 15 T cell receptor beta chains from one sample sequenced in a study of cytomegalovirus exposure and HLA in healthy donors. Both 60 Vbeta primers and 13 Jbeta primers went into the PCR. The data were produced by immunoSEQ multiplex PCR, yet TCRdb's version contains in-frame clones alone and is incomplete. Altogether some 150,000 clones are present, around 80% being singletons, with the ten largest covering about 3.5%. Sequenced input: PBMCs. The receptors shown here come from a middle-aged man in good health and CMV-seronegative.

The chain couples TRBV27 to TRBJ1-6; D perhaps matches TRBD1 (5 bases). CDR1 is MNHEY and CDR2 is SMNVEV in the germline V gene (reference sequence). CDR3 length equals 14 residues. The V end was cut by 7 bases, the J end by 10 bases, with 17 bases between. The CDR3 is CASKSIGEGSPLHF. CDR3 DNA sequence: TGTGCCAGCAAGTCAATAGGGGAGGGCTCACCCCTCCACTTT.

The chain links TRBV13 to TRBJ2-1; TRBD1 matches at 7 bases. The V gene end was trimmed by 5 bases and the J gene end by 1 base; junction bases not matched to a gene: 5. CDR1 and CDR2 from the germline V gene are PRHDT and FYEKMQ (reference sequence). The CDR3 has 15 amino acids. The CDR3: CASSTDRVSYNEQFF. Written as DNA, the CDR3 is TGTGCCAGCAGCACAGACAGGGTGTCCTACAATGAGCAGTTCTTC.

This chain links TRBV28 with TRBJ2-7; a weak D match, TRBD1 (5 bases). The CDR3 has 14 residues. Germline-derived CDR1 and CDR2 are MDHEN and SYDVKM. Between the trimmed V and J ends, which lost 7 bases and 6 bases, there was a span of 19 bases. The CDR3 nucleotides are TGTGCCAGCACCTCGGGCACCAGGGCTGGCGAGCAGTACTTC. Amino acids: CASTSGTRAGEQYF.

This clone was detected a few times. The V and J genes are TRBV6-1 and TRBJ1-5, with D possibly matching TRBD1 (6 bases). V lost 6 bases to trimming and J lost 6 bases, with 15 bases between them. There are 14 residues in the CDR3. Germline V gene sequence: CDR1 MNHNS, CDR2 SASEGT. The CDR3 loop is CASRQGSPFQPQHF. CDR3 sequence (DNA): TGTGCCAGCAGACAGGGTTCCCCATTTCAGCCCCAGCATTTT.

This clone showed up many times. The V and J genes are TRBV4-3 and TRBJ2-6; D remains unclear. Trimming cost V 1 base and J 4 bases, with 14 bases left between them. The CDR3 runs to 17 residues. CDR1 and CDR2 from the germline V gene are LGHNA and YSLEER. The CDR3 DNA follows: TGCGCCAGCAGCCAAGGCGGTGGTTGGTCCGGGGCCAACGTCCTGACTTTC. It codes for CASSQGGGWSGANVLTF.

The V call is TRBV13, the J call TRBJ2-2; D not certain. The CDR3 runs to 15 residues. CDR1 is PRHDT, CDR2 FYEKMQ, per germline (reference sequence). The V gene lost 0 bases and the J gene lost 1 base, with 6 bases spanning the gap. For the CDR3, the DNA is TGTGCCAGCAGCTTAGGACCAGGGAACACCGGGGAGCTGTTTTTT. It encodes CASSLGPGNTGELFF.

The DNA for the CDR3 is TGTGCCAGCAGCGCACCGGGACAGAGCAACTATGGCTACACCTTC. Protein product: CASSAPGQSNYGYTF. The gene calls are TRBV13 and TRBJ1-2, with TRBD1 matching over 7 bases. The CDR3 totals 15 residues. Germline V gene data show CDR1 as PRHDT and CDR2 as FYEKMQ (reference sequence). V dropped 5 bases and J dropped 2; count of bases not matched to a gene: 8.

The V call is TRBV18, the J call TRBJ2-7, with D maybe TRBD2 (6 bases). The germline V gene encodes CDR1 KGHSH and CDR2 LQKENI. This CDR3 contains 14 residues. With 5 bases removed from V and 6 bases from J, the gap between germline ends came to 17 bases. CDR3 nucleotide sequence: TGTGCCAGCTCATCGGACCGGGTGGAGGGCGAGCAGTACTTC. This codes for CASSSDRVEGEQYF.

The chain uses TRBV5-5 and TRBJ1-1; no reliable D call. Germline CDR1 and CDR2: SGHKS and YYEKEE (reference sequence). The CDR3 runs 15 residues. V was clipped by 1 base and J by 4 bases, with 14 bases between them. The CDR3 coding sequence is TGTGCCAGCAGCTTGCGAGGAGAGGGTTCCACTGAAGCTTTCTTT. It encodes CASSLRGEGSTEAFF. The full variable domain, in which reference TRBV5-5 and TRBJ1-1 provide the parts outside the CDR3, is DAGVTQSPTHLIKTRGQQVTLRCSPISGHKSVSWYQQVLGQGPQFIFQYYEKEERGRGNFPDRFSARQFPNYSSELNVNALLLGDSALYLCASSLRGEGSTEAFFGQGTRLTVV.

The V call is TRBV11-3, the J call TRBJ2-5, with TRBD2 matching 8 bases. CDR1 SGHNT and CDR2 YENEEA come from the germline V gene. With V trimmed by 5 bases and J by 5 bases, 10 bases remained unmatched. This CDR3 is 15 amino acids long. DNA of the CDR3: TGTGCCAGCAGCCAGGAGGCTAGCGGGTGGGAGACCCAGTACTTC. Translated: CASSQEASGWETQYF.

Comments on this clone: The same CDR3 also results from other DNA sequences found in this sample. The gene calls are TRBV9 and TRBJ2-7; the D gene is possibly TRBD2 (6 bases). V was clipped by 0 bases and J by 1 base, with 8 bases between them. The CDR3 is 14 residues long. Germline V gene sequence: CDR1 SGDLS, CDR2 YYNGEE. CDR3 DNA sequence: TGTGCCAGCAGCGTAGGCGGGGAATCCTACGAGCAGTACTTC. Translating it yields CASSVGGESYEQYF. The full variable domain, its missing parts supplied by reference TRBV9 and TRBJ2-7, is DSGVTQTPKHLITATGQRVTLRCSPRSGDLSVYWYQQSLDQGLQFLIQYYNGEERAKGNILERFSAQQFPDLHSELNLSSLELGDSALYFCASSVGGESYEQYFGPGTRLTVT.

The gene calls are TRBV18 and TRBJ2-3; the D gene is possibly TRBD1 (6 bases). Germline CDR1 KGHSH, CDR2 LQKENI. CDR3 size: 15 residues. The V gene lost 1 base and the J gene lost 1 base, with 9 bases spanning the gap. As DNA, the CDR3 is TGTGCCAGCTCACCACAGGACAGTGGCACAGATACGCAGTATTTT. Its protein is CASSPQDSGTDTQYF.

The chain uses TRBV4-2 and TRBJ2-5, with a tentative D call TRBD2 (6 bases). The CDR3 sequence is 16 residues long. Trimming removed 0 bases from V and 6 bases from J, with 17 bases in between. The germline gives CDR1 LGHNA, CDR2 YNFKEQ. The CDR3 DNA follows: TGTGCCAGCAGCCAAGAAAGCCTCGGAGGGAGACAGACCCAGTACTTC. As protein: CASSQESLGGRQTQYF.

The chain employs TRBV7-2 and TRBJ2-1; D may be TRBD1 (5 bases). The germline V gene has CDR1 SGHTA and CDR2 FQGNSA. V lost 1 base and J lost 8, with 18 bases in between. The CDR3 is 16 residues long. As DNA, the CDR3 is TGTGCCAGCAGCTTAGATGGGCAGGGCGGTTTCGATGAGCAGTTCTTC. Translating it yields CASSLDGQGGFDEQFF. The variable domain in full, completed from reference TRBV7-2 and TRBJ2-1, reads GAGVSQSPSNKVTEKGKDVELRCDPISGHTALYWYRQSLGQGLEFLIYFQGNSAPDKSGLPSDRFSAERTGGSVSTLTIQRTQQEDSAVYLCASSLDGQGGFDEQFFGPGTRLTVL.

CDR3 loop: CASSLGGGQYSNQPQHF. Here the CDR3 DNA reads TGCGCCAGCAGCTTGGGCGGAGGACAGTATAGCAATCAGCCCCAGCATTTT. The V and J genes are TRBV5-1 and TRBJ1-5; possibly TRBD1 for D (6 bases). Germline CDR1 SGHRS, CDR2 YFSETQ. Trimming removed 0 bases from V and 0 bases from J, with 13 bases in between. This CDR3 region has 17 residues.